This T cell receptor (beta chain) was recovered during a study of T-cell memory formation after mild COVID-19. This clonotype came up a few times. No antigen is known for it. Between the trimmed V and J ends, which lost 4 bases and 5 bases, there was a span of 14 bases. The CDR3 spans 14 residues. Germline lookup yields CDR1 SGHVS and CDR2 FQNEAQ. Researchers used 5'RACE with constant-segment primers to make TCR alpha and TCR beta cDNA libraries that carry sample barcodes and UMIs. A single record per CDR3 protein comes from TCRdb applying MiXCR to the 5' RACE reads. There are 350,000 to 500,000 distinct CDR3 sequences in the sample; roughly a quarter occur only once, and under 15% lies in the top ten. Broader study findings: CD4/CD8 balance characterized clones contracting day 15 to 85, and CD4+ skew characterized later expanders. The appearance of some responding clones in pre-infection memory suggested that cross-reactive memory joined.

Sequenced sample: PBMCs or a T cell subset sorted from them (not recorded which). The rearrangement joins TRBV7-8 to TRBJ2-5; no clear D. This clonotype was sampled from an adult woman who had mild COVID-19 (a few samples of this study predate the infection). Cell type and time point are not known. The CDR3 is CASSSSNVRETQYF. Written as DNA, the CDR3 is TGTGCCAGCAGCTCGTCTAATGTTCGGGAGACCCAGTACTTC. Full variable domain (remainder filled in from reference TRBV7-8 and TRBJ2-5): GAGVSQSPRYKVAKRGQDVALRCDPISGHVSLFWYQQALGQGPEFLTYFQNEAQLDKSGLPSDRFFAERPEGSVSTLKIQRTQQEDSAVYLCASSSSNVRETQYFGPGTRLLVL.